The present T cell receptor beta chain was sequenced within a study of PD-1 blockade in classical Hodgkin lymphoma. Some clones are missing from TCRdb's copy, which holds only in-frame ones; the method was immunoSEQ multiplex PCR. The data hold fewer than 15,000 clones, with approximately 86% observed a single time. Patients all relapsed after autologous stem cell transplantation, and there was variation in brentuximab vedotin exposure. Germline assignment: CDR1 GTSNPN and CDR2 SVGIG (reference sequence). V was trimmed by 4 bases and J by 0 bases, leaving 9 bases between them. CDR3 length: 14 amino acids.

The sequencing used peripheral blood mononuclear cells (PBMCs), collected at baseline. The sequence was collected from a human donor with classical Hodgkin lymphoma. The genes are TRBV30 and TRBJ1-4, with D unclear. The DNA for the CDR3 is TGTGCCTGGACCCTGAGACCAACTAATGAAAAACTGTTTTTT. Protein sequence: CAWTLRPTNEKLFF.